These T cell receptor beta chains were read from a single sample in a study of spatial heterogeneity in lung cancer. In TCRdb, the 5' RACE reads were re-called with MiXCR into one record per CDR3 protein. The repertoire holds more than 1,500 distinct CDR3 sequences, with under 20% as singletons. The sample in question was lung tumor tissue, obtained at surgery. These receptors all come from a female donor with early-stage non-small cell lung cancer. CDR3s include the opening cysteine and the closing phenylalanine or tryptophan. The order of the fields is D gene, J gene, V gene, clone size, CDR3 DNA, CDR3 protein. A D gene is named only where the DNA matches it firmly. Clone size appears in some rows only: once, few, many, or a class for an expanded clone.

d_gene: NA; j_gene: TRBJ1-3; v_gene: TRBV6-1; abundance: NA; CDR3nt: TGTGCCAGCATGCGCGGACAAGACGCTGGAAACACCATATATTTT; CDR3aa: CASMRGQDAGNTIYF
d_gene: TRBD2; j_gene: TRBJ2-3; v_gene: TRBV20-1; abundance: large; CDR3nt: TGCAGTGCCCATGGGACTACCCTCGTGAGCACAGATACGCAGTATTTT; CDR3aa: CSAHGTTLVSTDTQYF
d_gene: NA; j_gene: TRBJ2-5; v_gene: TRBV3-1; abundance: many; CDR3nt: TGTGCCAGCAGCCATGGGGGGAAGGAGACCCAGTACTTC; CDR3aa: CASSHGGKETQYF
d_gene: TRBD2; j_gene: TRBJ2-7; v_gene: TRBV5-4; abundance: NA; CDR3nt: TGTGCCAGCAGCTTGGGGCACTTGGGGAGGGACGAGCAGTACTTC; CDR3aa: CASSLGHLGRDEQYF
d_gene: NA; j_gene: TRBJ1-6; v_gene: TRBV24-1; abundance: medium-sized; CDR3nt: TGTGCCACCAGTGATTTGTTTAGCTCCTATAATTCACCCCTCCACTTT; CDR3aa: CATSDLFSSYNSPLHF
d_gene: NA; j_gene: TRBJ2-7; v_gene: TRBV7-3; abundance: few; CDR3nt: TGTGCCAGCAGCTTTTGGCTGGGCTTCTTGGAGCAGTACTTC; CDR3aa: CASSFWLGFLEQYF
d_gene: NA; j_gene: TRBJ2-7; v_gene: TRBV11-2; abundance: NA; CDR3nt: TGTGCCAGCAGCTTAGAGAGATACGAGCAGTACTTC; CDR3aa: CASSLERYEQYF
d_gene: TRBD1; j_gene: TRBJ2-1; v_gene: TRBV6-5; abundance: NA; CDR3nt: TGTGCCAGCAGGACCCTCGAAGGGACAGTTTACGATGAGCAGTTCTTC; CDR3aa: CASRTLEGTVYDEQFF
d_gene: TRBD2; j_gene: TRBJ2-2; v_gene: TRBV28; abundance: NA; CDR3nt: TGTGCCAGCAGCAGGCCTAGCGGAAACACCGGGGAGCTGTTTTTT; CDR3aa: CASSRPSGNTGELFF
d_gene: NA; j_gene: TRBJ2-7; v_gene: TRBV28; abundance: once; CDR3nt: TGTGCCAGCAGGGGCCCCGGGGACGAGCAGTACTTC; CDR3aa: CASRGPGDEQYF
d_gene: NA; j_gene: TRBJ2-7; v_gene: TRBV18; abundance: many; CDR3nt: TGTGCCAGCTCACCACAGGGTTACCCTTCCTACGAGCAGTACTTC; CDR3aa: CASSPQGYPSYEQYF
d_gene: NA; j_gene: TRBJ2-3; v_gene: TRBV5-6; abundance: few; CDR3nt: TGTGCCAGCAGCCCCATGGACAAATATGCAGATACGCAGTATTTT; CDR3aa: CASSPMDKYADTQYF
d_gene: NA; j_gene: TRBJ2-7; v_gene: TRBV12-5; abundance: few; CDR3nt: TGTGCTAGTGGTTTGGGGGAAAGCTCCTACGAGCAGTACTTC; CDR3aa: CASGLGESSYEQYF
d_gene: NA; j_gene: TRBJ2-4; v_gene: TRBV5-1; abundance: large; CDR3nt: TGCGCCAGCAGCCCGGACAGAGGCAAAAACATTCAGTACTTC; CDR3aa: CASSPDRGKNIQYF
d_gene: TRBD2; j_gene: TRBJ2-7; v_gene: TRBV30; abundance: medium-sized; CDR3nt: TGTGCCTGGAGCCCGGGACTAGCCGGGAAGGGGCAGTACTTC; CDR3aa: CAWSPGLAGKGQYF
d_gene: NA; j_gene: TRBJ1-4; v_gene: TRBV6-5; abundance: few; CDR3nt: TGTGCCAGCAGTTACTCGGGTCAGATTAATGAAAAACTGTTTTTT; CDR3aa: CASSYSGQINEKLFF
d_gene: TRBD2; j_gene: TRBJ2-1; v_gene: TRBV18; abundance: NA; CDR3nt: TGTGCCAGCTCGAAGCTTCTAGCGGGGAACAATGAGCAGTTCTTC; CDR3aa: CASSKLLAGNNEQFF
d_gene: TRBD1; j_gene: TRBJ1-2; v_gene: TRBV28; abundance: NA; CDR3nt: TGTGCCTGCAGTTCATCACAGGGGCTAGAGGGCTACACCTTC; CDR3aa: CACSSSQGLEGYTF
d_gene: TRBD1; j_gene: TRBJ1-5; v_gene: TRBV18; abundance: medium-sized; CDR3nt: TGTGCCAGCTCACAGACAGGGGAAAATCAGCCCCAGCATTTT; CDR3aa: CASSQTGENQPQHF
d_gene: NA; j_gene: TRBJ2-3; v_gene: TRBV6-1; abundance: large; CDR3nt: TGTGCCAGCTTATCTAGGGGTGGGGATACGCAGTATTTT; CDR3aa: CASLSRGGDTQYF
d_gene: TRBD1; j_gene: TRBJ1-2; v_gene: TRBV7-8; abundance: NA; CDR3nt: TGTGCCAGCAGCCCAGGGGGGTTCCACTATGGCTACACCTTC; CDR3aa: CASSPGGFHYGYTF
d_gene: NA; j_gene: TRBJ2-1; v_gene: TRBV7-2; abundance: medium-sized; CDR3nt: TGTGCCAGCAGCTTAGGAGGGATCTCCTACAATGAGCAGTTCTTC; CDR3aa: CASSLGGISYNEQFF
d_gene: TRBD1; j_gene: TRBJ1-6; v_gene: TRBV30; abundance: many; CDR3nt: TGTGCCGGGGACAGGGATTCGCTTTCACCCCTCCACTTT; CDR3aa: CAGDRDSLSPLHF
d_gene: TRBD1; j_gene: TRBJ1-6; v_gene: TRBV5-6; abundance: medium-sized; CDR3nt: TGTGCCAGCAGCTGGACAGGGAGCGGGCGTTCACCCCTCCACTTT; CDR3aa: CASSWTGSGRSPLHF